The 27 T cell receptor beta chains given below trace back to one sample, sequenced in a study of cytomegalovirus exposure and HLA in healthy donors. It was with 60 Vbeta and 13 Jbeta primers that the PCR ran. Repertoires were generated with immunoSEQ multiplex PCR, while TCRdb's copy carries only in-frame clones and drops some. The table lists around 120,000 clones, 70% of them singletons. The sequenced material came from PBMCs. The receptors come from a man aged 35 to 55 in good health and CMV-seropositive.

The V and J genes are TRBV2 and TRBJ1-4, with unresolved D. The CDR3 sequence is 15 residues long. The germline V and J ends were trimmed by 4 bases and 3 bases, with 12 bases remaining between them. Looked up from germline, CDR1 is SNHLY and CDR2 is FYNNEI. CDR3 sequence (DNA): TGTGCCAGCAGTGTTACGGTTCAAGCTAATGAAAAACTGTTTTTT. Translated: CASSVTVQANEKLFF.

DNA of the CDR3: TGTGCCAGCAGTAAAGACAGGGGGGTTGGAGAGTATGGCTACACCTTC. Translated, it gives CASSKDRGVGEYGYTF. The chain has TRBV7-3 and TRBJ1-2; 9 bases are a match to TRBD1. J was trimmed by 5 bases and V by 6 bases; bases with no gene match: 13. Germline-derived CDR1 and CDR2 are SGHTA and FQGTGA. This CDR3 has 16 residues.

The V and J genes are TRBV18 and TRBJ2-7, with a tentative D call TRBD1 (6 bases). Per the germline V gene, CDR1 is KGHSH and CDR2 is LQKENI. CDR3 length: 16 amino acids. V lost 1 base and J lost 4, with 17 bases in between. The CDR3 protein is CASSPRETTGPYEQYV. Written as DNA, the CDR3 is TGTGCCAGCTCACCACGGGAAACGACAGGACCTTACGAGCAGTACGTC.

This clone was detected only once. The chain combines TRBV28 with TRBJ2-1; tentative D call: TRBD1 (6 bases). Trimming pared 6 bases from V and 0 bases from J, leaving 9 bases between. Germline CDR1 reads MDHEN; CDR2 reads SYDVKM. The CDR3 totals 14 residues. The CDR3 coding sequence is TGTGCCAGCAGGGTGGACAGCTCCTACAATGAGCAGTTCTTC. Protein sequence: CASRVDSSYNEQFF.

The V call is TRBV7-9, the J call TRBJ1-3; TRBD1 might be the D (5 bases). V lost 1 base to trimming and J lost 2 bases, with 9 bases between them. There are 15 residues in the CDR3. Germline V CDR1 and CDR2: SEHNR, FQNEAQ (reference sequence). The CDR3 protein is CASSLGQGPGNTIYF. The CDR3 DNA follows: TGTGCCAGCAGCTTAGGGCAGGGTCCTGGAAACACCATATATTTT.

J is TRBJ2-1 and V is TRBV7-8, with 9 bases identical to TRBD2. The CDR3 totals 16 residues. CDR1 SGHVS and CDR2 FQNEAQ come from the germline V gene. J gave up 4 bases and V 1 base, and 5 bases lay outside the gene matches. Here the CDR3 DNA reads TGTGCCAGCAGCTTAGTGGGGCTAGCGGGGTACAATGAGCAGTTCTTC. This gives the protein CASSLVGLAGYNEQFF. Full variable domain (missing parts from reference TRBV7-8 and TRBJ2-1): GAGVSQSPRYKVAKRGQDVALRCDPISGHVSLFWYQQALGQGPEFLTYFQNEAQLDKSGLPSDRFFAERPEGSVSTLKIQRTQQEDSAVYLCASSLVGLAGYNEQFFGPGTRLTVL.

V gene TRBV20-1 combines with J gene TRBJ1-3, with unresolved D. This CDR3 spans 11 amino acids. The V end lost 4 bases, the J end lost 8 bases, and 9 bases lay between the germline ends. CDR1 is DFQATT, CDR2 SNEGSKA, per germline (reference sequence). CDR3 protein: CSAKFRDTIYF. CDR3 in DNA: TGCAGTGCTAAATTCCGGGACACCATATATTTT.

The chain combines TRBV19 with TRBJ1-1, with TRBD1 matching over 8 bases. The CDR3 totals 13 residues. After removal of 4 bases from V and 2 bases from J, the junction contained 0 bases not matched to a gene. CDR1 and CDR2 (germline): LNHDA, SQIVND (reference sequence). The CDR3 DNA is TGTGCCAGTAGTACAGGGGGCAACACTGAAGCTTTCTTT. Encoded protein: CASSTGGNTEAFF.

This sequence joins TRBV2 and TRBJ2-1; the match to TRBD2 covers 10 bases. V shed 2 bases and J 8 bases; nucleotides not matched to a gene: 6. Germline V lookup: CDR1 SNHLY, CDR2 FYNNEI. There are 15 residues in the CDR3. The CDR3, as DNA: TGTGCCAGCAGTGAACAACTAGCGGGGCCCCATGAGCAGTTCTTC. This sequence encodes CASSEQLAGPHEQFF.

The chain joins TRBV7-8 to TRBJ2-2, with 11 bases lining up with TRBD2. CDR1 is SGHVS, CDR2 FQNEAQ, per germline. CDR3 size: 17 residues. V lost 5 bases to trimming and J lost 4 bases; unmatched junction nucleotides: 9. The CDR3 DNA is TGTGCCAGCAGCGGACCGGGACTAGCGGTTCGCACCGGGGAGCTGTTTTTT. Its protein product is CASSGPGLAVRTGELFF. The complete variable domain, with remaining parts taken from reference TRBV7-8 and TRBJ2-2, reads GAGVSQSPRYKVAKRGQDVALRCDPISGHVSLFWYQQALGQGPEFLTYFQNEAQLDKSGLPSDRFFAERPEGSVSTLKIQRTQQEDSAVYLCASSGPGLAVRTGELFFGEGSRLTVL.

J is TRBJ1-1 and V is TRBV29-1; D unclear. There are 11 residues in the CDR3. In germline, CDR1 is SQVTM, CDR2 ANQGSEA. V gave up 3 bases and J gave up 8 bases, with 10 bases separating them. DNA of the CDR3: TGCAGCGTTGACAGGTGGAACGAAGCTTTCTTT. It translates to CSVDRWNEAFF.

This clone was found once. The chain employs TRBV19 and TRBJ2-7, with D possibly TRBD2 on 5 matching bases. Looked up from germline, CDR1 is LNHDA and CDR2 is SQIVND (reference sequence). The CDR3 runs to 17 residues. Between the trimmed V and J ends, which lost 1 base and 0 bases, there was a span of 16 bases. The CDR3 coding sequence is TGTGCCAGTAGTATAGCCTTCAGCGGAAGAAACTCCTACGAGCAGTACTTC. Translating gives CASSIAFSGRNSYEQYF.

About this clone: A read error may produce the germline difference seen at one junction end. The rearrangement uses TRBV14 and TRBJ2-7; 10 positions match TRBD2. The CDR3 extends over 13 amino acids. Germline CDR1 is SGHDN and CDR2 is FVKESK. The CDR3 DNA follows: TGTGCCAGCAGCCAAGGGACCGGGACTAGCGTTTTCTTC. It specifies CASSQGTGTSVFF. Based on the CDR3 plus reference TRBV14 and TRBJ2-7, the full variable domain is EAGVTQFPSHSVIEKGQTVTLRCDPISGHDNLYWYRRVMGKEIKFLLHFVKESKQDESGMPNNRFLAERTGGTYSTLKVQPAELEDSGVYFCASSQGTGTSVFFGPGTRLTVT.

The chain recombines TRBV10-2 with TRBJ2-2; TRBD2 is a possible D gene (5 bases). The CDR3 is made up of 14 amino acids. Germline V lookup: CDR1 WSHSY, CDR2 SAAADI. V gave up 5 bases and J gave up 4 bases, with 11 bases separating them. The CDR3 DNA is TGCGCCAGCAGTAGCCGGACTGCCACCGGGGAGCTGTTTTTT. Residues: CASSSRTATGELFF.

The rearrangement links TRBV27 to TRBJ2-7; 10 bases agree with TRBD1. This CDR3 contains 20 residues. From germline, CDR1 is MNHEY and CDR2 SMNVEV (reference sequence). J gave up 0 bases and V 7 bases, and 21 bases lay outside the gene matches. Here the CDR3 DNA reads TGTGCCAGCACCCCATATCGTGGGACAGGGGCCTTTCCCGACTCCTACGAGCAGTACTTC. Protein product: CASTPYRGTGAFPDSYEQYF.

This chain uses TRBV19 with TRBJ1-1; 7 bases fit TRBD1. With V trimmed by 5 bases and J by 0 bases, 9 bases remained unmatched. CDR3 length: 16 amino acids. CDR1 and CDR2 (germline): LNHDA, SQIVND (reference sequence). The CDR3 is CASSQTGTTLNTEAFF. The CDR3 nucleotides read TGTGCCAGTAGTCAGACAGGGACAACCCTGAACACTGAAGCTTTCTTT.

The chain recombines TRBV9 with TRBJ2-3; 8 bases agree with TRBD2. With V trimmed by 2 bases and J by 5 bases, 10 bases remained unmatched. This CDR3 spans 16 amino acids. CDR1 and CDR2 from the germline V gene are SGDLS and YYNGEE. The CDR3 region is CASSVSGAGVRDTQYF. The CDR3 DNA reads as TGTGCCAGCAGCGTCTCGGGAGCGGGAGTGAGAGATACGCAGTATTTT.

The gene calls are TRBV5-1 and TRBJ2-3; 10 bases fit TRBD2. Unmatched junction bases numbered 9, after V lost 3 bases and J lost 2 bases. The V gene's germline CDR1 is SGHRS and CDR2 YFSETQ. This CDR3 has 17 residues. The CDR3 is CASSSAGTSDSTDTQYF. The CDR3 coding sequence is TGCGCCAGCAGCTCGGCCGGGACTAGCGACTCCACAGATACGCAGTATTTT.

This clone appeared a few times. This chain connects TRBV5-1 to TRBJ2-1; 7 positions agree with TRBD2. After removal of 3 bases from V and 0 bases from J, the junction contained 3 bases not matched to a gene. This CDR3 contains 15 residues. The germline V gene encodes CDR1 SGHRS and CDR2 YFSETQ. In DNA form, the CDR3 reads TGCGCCAGCAGCTCGAGCGGGGACTCCTACAATGAGCAGTTCTTC. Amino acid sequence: CASSSSGDSYNEQFF.

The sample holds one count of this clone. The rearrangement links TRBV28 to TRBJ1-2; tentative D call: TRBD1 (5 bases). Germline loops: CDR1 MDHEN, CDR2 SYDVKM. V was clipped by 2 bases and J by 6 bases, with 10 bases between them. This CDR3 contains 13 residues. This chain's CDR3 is CASSLTGGDGYTF. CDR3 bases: TGTGCCAGCAGTTTAACCGGGGGGGATGGCTACACCTTC.

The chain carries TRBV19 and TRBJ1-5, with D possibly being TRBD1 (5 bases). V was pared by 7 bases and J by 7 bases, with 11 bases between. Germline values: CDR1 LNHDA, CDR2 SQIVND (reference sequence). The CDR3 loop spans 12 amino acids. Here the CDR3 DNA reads TGTGCCAGTAATCAGGGTGGGCAGCCCCAGCATTTT. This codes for CASNQGGQPQHF.

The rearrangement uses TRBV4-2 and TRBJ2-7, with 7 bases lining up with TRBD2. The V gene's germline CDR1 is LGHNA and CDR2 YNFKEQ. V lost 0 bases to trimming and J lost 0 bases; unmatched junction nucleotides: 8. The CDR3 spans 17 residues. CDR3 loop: CASSQESVTGGSYEQYF. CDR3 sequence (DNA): TGTGCCAGCAGCCAAGAAAGTGTGACGGGAGGCTCCTACGAGCAGTACTTC.

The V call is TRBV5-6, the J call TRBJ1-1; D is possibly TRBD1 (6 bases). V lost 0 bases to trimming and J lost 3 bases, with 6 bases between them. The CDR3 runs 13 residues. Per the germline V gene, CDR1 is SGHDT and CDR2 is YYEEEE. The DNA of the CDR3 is TGTGCCAGCAGCTTGGACAGGGACACTGAAGCTTTCTTT. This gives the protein CASSLDRDTEAFF.

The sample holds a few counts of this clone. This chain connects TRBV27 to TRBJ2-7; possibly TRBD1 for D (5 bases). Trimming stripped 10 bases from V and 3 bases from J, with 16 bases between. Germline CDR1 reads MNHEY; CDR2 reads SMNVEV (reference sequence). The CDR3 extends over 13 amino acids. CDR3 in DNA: TGTGCCATCATGGACATTCGAAACTACGAGCAGTACTTC. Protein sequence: CAIMDIRNYEQYF.

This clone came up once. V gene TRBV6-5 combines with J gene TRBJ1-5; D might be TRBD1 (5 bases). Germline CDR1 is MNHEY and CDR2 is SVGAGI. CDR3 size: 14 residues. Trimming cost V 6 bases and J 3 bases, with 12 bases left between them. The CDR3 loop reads CASRPGGNNQPQHF. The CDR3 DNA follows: TGTGCCAGCAGACCGGGGGGGAACAATCAGCCCCAGCATTTT.

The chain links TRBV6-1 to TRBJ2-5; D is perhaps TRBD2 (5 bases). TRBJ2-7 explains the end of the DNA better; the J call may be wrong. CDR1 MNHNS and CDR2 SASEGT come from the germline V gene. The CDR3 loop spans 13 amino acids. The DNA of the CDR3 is TGTGCCAGCAGTGGGACTCAGGTCTACGAGCAGTACTTC. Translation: CASSGTQVYEQYF.

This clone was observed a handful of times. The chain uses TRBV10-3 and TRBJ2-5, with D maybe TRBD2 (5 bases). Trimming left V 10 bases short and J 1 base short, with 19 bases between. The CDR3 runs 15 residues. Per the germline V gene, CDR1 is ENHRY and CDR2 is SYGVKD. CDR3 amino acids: CATGPGDMGQETQYF. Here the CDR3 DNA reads TGTGCCACAGGTCCCGGGGATATGGGCCAAGAGACCCAGTACTTC.